One sample yielded the 23 T cell receptor beta chains listed below, sequenced in a study of T cells after posttransplantation cyclophosphamide (dated by TCRdb to 2016 to 2017). The library was produced with the immunoSEQ multiplex PCR assay. TCRdb took this table from immuneACCESS and kept in-frame rearrangements with V and J called. Such tables lack part of the clones; where checked against another copy, unresolved V genes explain under half of the gap, and the rest is unexplained. In all, the sample holds about 46,000 clones, and 92% of those were seen once. The ten largest clones represent less than 3.5% of the sample. Sequenced: PBMCs. The receptors here all came from a woman aged 45 to 65 in good health and a related stem cell transplant donor.

The chain recombines TRBV28 with TRBJ2-7, with unresolved D. This CDR3 contains 11 residues. CDR1 is MDHEN, CDR2 SYDVKM, per germline. V was pared by 10 bases and J by 3 bases, with 10 bases between. CDR3 residues: CATLNGYEQYF. The CDR3 DNA sequence: TGTGCCACCCTTAACGGCTACGAGCAGTACTTC.

The gene calls are TRBV7-9 and TRBJ2-7; the match to TRBD2 covers 8 bases. The CDR3 totals 15 residues. CDR1 is SEHNR, CDR2 FQNEAQ, per germline (reference sequence). Trimming cost V 5 bases and J 1 base; bases outside gene matches: 7. CDR3 protein: CASSQGAGGSYEQYF. As DNA, the CDR3 is TGTGCCAGCAGCCAAGGGGCGGGGGGATCCTACGAGCAGTACTTC.

The chain carries TRBV27 and TRBJ2-7; 7 nucleotides match TRBD1. The CDR3 extends over 14 amino acids. The V and J ends lost 2 bases and 3 bases, in that order; junction bases with no gene match: 4. Per germline, CDR1 MNHEY and CDR2 SMNVEV (reference sequence). CDR3 region: CASSLRDSLYEQYF. DNA for the CDR3: TGTGCCAGCAGTTTAAGGGACAGCCTCTACGAGCAGTACTTC.

Details on this clone: The same CDR3 is also encoded by other DNA sequences in this sample. The chain links TRBV19 to TRBJ1-6; D is unclear. V was shortened by 7 bases and J by 4 bases, with 8 bases between the two germline ends. In germline, CDR1 is LNHDA, CDR2 SQIVND (reference sequence). The CDR3 totals 13 residues. The CDR3 spells CASMEGYNSPLHF. The DNA of the CDR3 is TGTGCCAGTATGGAGGGATATAATTCACCCCTCCACTTT. The variable domain in full, completed from reference TRBV19 and TRBJ1-6, reads DGGITQSPKYLFRKEGQNVTLSCEQNLNHDAMYWYRQDPGQGLRLIYYSQIVNDFQKGDIAEGYSVSREKKESFPLTVTSAQKNPTAFYLCASMEGYNSPLHFGNGTRLTVT.

V and J are TRBV5-1 and TRBJ2-2; no clear D. V lost 7 bases and J lost 5, with 15 bases in between. In germline, CDR1 is SGHRS, CDR2 YFSETQ. CDR3 length: 14 amino acids. The CDR3 spells CASGDGQLTGELFF. CDR3 coding DNA: TGCGCCAGCGGCGATGGGCAGTTGACCGGGGAGCTGTTTTTT.

The genes are TRBV6-4 and TRBJ2-1, with TRBD2 matching over 10 bases. This CDR3 comprises 14 residues. V shed 9 bases and J 3 bases; nucleotides not matched to a gene: 5. Germline V gene lookup returns CDR1 MRHNA and CDR2 SNTAGT. CDR3 DNA sequence: TGTGCCAGTTCGACTAGCGGGTACTACAATGAGCAGTTCTTC. Translation gives CASSTSGYYNEQFF.

The chain carries TRBV19 and TRBJ2-7, with a tentative D call TRBD2 (6 bases). The CDR3 is 14 residues long. Germline V gene sequence: CDR1 LNHDA, CDR2 SQIVND (reference sequence). V was pared by 4 bases and J by 2 bases, with 12 bases between. In DNA form, the CDR3 reads TGTGCCAGTAGTACTCCGGGAGAAACCTACGAGCAGTACTTC. Encoded protein: CASSTPGETYEQYF.

The chain combines TRBV5-5 with TRBJ2-1; D is undetermined. Per the germline V gene, CDR1 is SGHKS and CDR2 is YYEKEE (reference sequence). This CDR3 comprises 15 residues. Trimming shortened V by 4 bases and J by 0 bases, and 11 bases separated the two germline ends. The DNA for the CDR3 is TGTGCCAGCAGCGATAGCCCAACCTCCTACAATGAGCAGTTCTTC. This gives the protein CASSDSPTSYNEQFF.

In DNA form, the CDR3 reads TGCGCCAGCAGCTTGGACAGACCGGGAGATTCACCCCTCCACTTT. It specifies CASSLDRPGDSPLHF. This chain uses TRBV5-1 with TRBJ1-6; D call uncertain. This CDR3 is 15 amino acids long. The V gene's germline CDR1 is SGHRS and CDR2 YFSETQ. V dropped 0 bases and J dropped 8 bases, with 12 bases sitting between them. Drawing the rest from reference TRBV5-1 and TRBJ1-6, the complete variable domain is KAGVTQTPRYLIKTRGQQVTLSCSPISGHRSVSWYQQTPGQGLQFLFEYFSETQRNKGNFPGRFSGRQFSNSRSEMNVSTLELGDSALYLCASSLDRPGDSPLHFGNGTRLTVT.

The rearrangement uses TRBV2 and TRBJ1-5; D might be TRBD1 (5 bases). Germline V gene sequence: CDR1 SNHLY, CDR2 FYNNEI. This CDR3 contains 14 residues. The ends were cut back, 8 bases at V and 0 bases at J, with 11 bases in the middle. The CDR3 DNA reads TGTGCCAGCGGGGGGGTCTTTAGCAATCAGCCCCAGCATTTT. Protein sequence: CASGGVFSNQPQHF.

J is TRBJ2-3 and V is TRBV28; TRBD2 aligns across 10 bases. The junction had 5 bases not matched to a gene; V was cut back by 5 bases and J by 3 bases. The length of the CDR3 is 15 residues. The germline V gene encodes CDR1 MDHEN and CDR2 SYDVKM. The CDR3 sequence: CASSQTSGYTDTQYF. Written as DNA, the CDR3 is TGTGCCAGCAGTCAGACTAGCGGGTATACAGATACGCAGTATTTT.

This chain uses TRBV13 with TRBJ2-5; 12 nucleotides line up with TRBD2. The CDR3 is 16 residues long. The J segment lost 4 bases and the V segment lost 6 bases, leaving 9 bases of the junction unmatched. The V gene's germline CDR1 is PRHDT and CDR2 FYEKMQ (reference sequence). CDR3 sequence reads: CASSFASGRARETQYF. DNA of the CDR3: TGTGCCAGCAGTTTTGCTAGCGGGAGGGCCAGAGAGACCCAGTACTTC.

V is TRBV30 and J is TRBJ2-1; the match to TRBD2 covers 7 bases. CDR1 is GTSNPN, CDR2 SVGIG, per germline (reference sequence). The CDR3 is 14 residues long. V shed 3 bases, J shed 2 bases, and the junction held 4 bases outside the gene matches. CDR3 amino acids: CAWRRSGTYNEQFF. The DNA for the CDR3 is TGTGCCTGGAGGCGGAGCGGGACCTACAATGAGCAGTTCTTC.

This clone occurred once. In nucleotides, the CDR3 is TGTGCCAGCGACAGGGGGCTATACGAGCAGTACTTC. Translated, it gives CASDRGLYEQYF. The chain uses TRBV2 and TRBJ2-7; 10 bases map to TRBD1. The CDR3 is 12 residues long. The germline gives CDR1 SNHLY, CDR2 FYNNEI. Losses at the gene ends were 8 bases for V and 4 bases for J; bases not matched to a gene: 2.

V usage is TRBV29-1 and J usage is TRBJ2-2; 9 bases map to TRBD1. V trimming: 2 bases; J trimming: 6 bases; junction bases outside the gene matches: 7. CDR1 SQVTM and CDR2 ANQGSEA come from the germline V gene. The CDR3 sequence is 15 residues long. CDR3 sequence (DNA): TGCAGCGTTGAAAGGGGAGACAGGGGGTCCGGGGAGCTGTTTTTT. Protein product: CSVERGDRGSGELFF.

This clone appeared a single time. The rearrangement joins TRBV4-1 to TRBJ2-7; the D gene is possibly TRBD2 (5 bases). Germline loops: CDR1 MGHRA, CDR2 YSYEKL. CDR3 length: 16 residues. Trimming pared 0 bases from V and 0 bases from J, leaving 12 bases between. The CDR3 bases are TGCGCCAGCAGCCAAGATCTGGGAGTTGGCTCCTACGAGCAGTACTTC. Its translation: CASSQDLGVGSYEQYF.

In this sample, this clone turned up once. The rearrangement uses TRBV29-1 and TRBJ2-7; D perhaps matches TRBD2 (5 bases). Deletions cut 4 bases from V and 0 bases from J, with 10 bases between. The CDR3 contains 13 residues. The germline V gene has CDR1 SQVTM and CDR2 ANQGSEA. The CDR3 loop is CSVGTLSSYEQYF. The CDR3 coding sequence is TGCAGCGTTGGGACTCTCAGCTCCTACGAGCAGTACTTC.

V usage is TRBV28 and J usage is TRBJ1-2, with 8 bases aligning to TRBD1. This CDR3 comprises 14 residues. With V trimmed by 2 bases and J by 6 bases, 5 bases remained unmatched. CDR1 is MDHEN and CDR2 is SYDVKM in the germline V gene. The CDR3 DNA is TGTGCCAGCAGTTTACCCAGGGGGCGCGATGGCTACACCTTC. Its protein is CASSLPRGRDGYTF.

The chain recombines TRBV15 with TRBJ2-7, with D maybe TRBD2 (6 bases). Trimming shortened V by 5 bases and J by 8 bases, and 13 bases separated the two germline ends. CDR1 and CDR2 (germline): LNHNV, YYDKDF (reference sequence). There are 12 residues in the CDR3. DNA for the CDR3: TGTGCCACCAGCCGCCTCGGGGGTCAGCAGTACTTC. The encoded protein is CATSRLGGQQYF. The entire variable domain, with the rest obtained from reference TRBV15 and TRBJ2-7, is as follows: DAMVIQNPRYQVTQFGKPVTLSCSQTLNHNVMYWYQQKSSQAPKLLFHYYDKDFNNEADTPDNFQSRRPNTSFCFLDIRSPGLGDTAMYLCATSRLGGQQYFGPGTRLTVT.

The rearrangement links TRBV27 to TRBJ1-6; D is undetermined. The CDR3 spans 14 residues. V gave up 0 bases and J gave up 6 bases, with 6 bases separating them. Per germline, CDR1 MNHEY and CDR2 SMNVEV (reference sequence). CDR3 DNA sequence: TGTGCCAGCAGTTTATCGTTCCGTAATTCACCCCTCCACTTT. Its translation: CASSLSFRNSPLHF.

The rearrangement links TRBV18 to TRBJ1-1; 7 bases are shared with TRBD1. The ends lost 3 bases at V and 0 bases at J; junction bases unmatched: 7. The CDR3 has 16 amino acids. Germline CDR1 KGHSH, CDR2 LQKENI. The CDR3 spells CASSPFQGDLNTEAFF. For the CDR3, the DNA is TGTGCCAGCTCACCTTTCCAGGGGGACCTGAACACTGAAGCTTTCTTT.

The chain joins TRBV6-6 to TRBJ2-1, with a weak D call TRBD1 (5 bases). The germline CDR1 and CDR2 sequences are MNHNY and SVGAGI (reference sequence). V lost 7 bases and J lost 7, with 14 bases in between. This CDR3 region has 13 residues. The CDR3 spells CASNIAQVNEQFF. CDR3 DNA: TGTGCCAGCAACATAGCACAGGTGAATGAGCAGTTCTTC.

This chain connects TRBV10-1 to TRBJ1-6, with TRBD1 matching over 8 bases. Per germline, CDR1 WNHNN and CDR2 SYGVQD (reference sequence). Trimming at V came to 9 bases and at J to 8 bases, leaving 12 bases not matched to a gene. CDR3 length: 15 residues. The CDR3 region is CARTRTGYADSPLHF. In nucleotides, the CDR3 is TGCGCCAGGACAAGGACAGGGTACGCTGATTCACCCCTCCACTTT.